A selection of T cell receptor beta chains follows, all from one sample in a study of shared clonotypes between healthy human individuals. Some clones are missing from TCRdb's copy, which holds only in-frame ones; the method was immunoSEQ multiplex PCR. The sample includes about 1.9 million clones, just over 90% seen only once; the top ten take 1.5% to 2%. What was sequenced was naive CD8+ T cells from PBMCs. These receptors were obtained from a man in his late teens or twenties in good health. Some clones in this sample may be carry-over from other donors' samples. CDR3s include the opening cysteine and the closing phenylalanine or tryptophan.

v_call cdr3_aa
TRBV7-6 CASSSQTGYNEQFF
TRBV5-1 CASSLPDGYGYTF
TRBV5-4 CASSLGVDIQYF
TRBV7-2 CASNDREGHTGELFF
TRBV19 CASSSNWALSTDTQYF
TRBV5-6 CASSLAWASYNEQFF
TRBV4-1 CASSSVPGQGYGYTF
TRBV11-2 CASRDREINEKLFF
TRBV7-8 CASSLEVGQGDF
TRBV2 CASSEARASGRRDEQFF
TRBV4-3 CASSQDWNEGSYEQYF
TRBV27 CASRPGAGALGEQYF
TRBV9 CASSPQPNTDTQYF
TRBV7-9 CASSPPSGYNEQFF
TRBV5-1 CASSLSLTGVGTEAFF
TRBV7-9 CASSGPMADREQYF